The sequence of this T cell receptor beta chain was determined in a study of response to subunit inactivated influenza vaccine. Points from the study as a whole: Only a handful of new T cells, the authors suggested, are recruited with each seasonal influenza vaccination.

TCRdb analysed the RT-PCR reads with MiXCR anew, one entry per CDR3 protein. This sample yields about 500,000 distinct CDR3 sequences, of which 16% are seen a single time; about 3% belongs to the top ten. The CDR3 covers 14 residues. Per the germline V gene, CDR1 is LNHDA and CDR2 is SQIVND (reference sequence). V was pared by 3 bases and J by 6 bases, with 12 bases between. Concerning this clonotype: What it recognizes is unknown.

Specimen: CD4+ T cells sorted from PBMCs, collected less than 30 months after vaccination. J is TRBJ1-5 and V is TRBV19; tentative D call: TRBD1 (6 bases). The TCR comes from a man between 50 and 75 years old who received an inactivated influenza vaccine. CDR3 DNA sequence: TGTGCCAGTAGTATTCGGCAGGGGAGTCAGCCCCAGCATTTT. It encodes CASSIRQGSQPQHF.